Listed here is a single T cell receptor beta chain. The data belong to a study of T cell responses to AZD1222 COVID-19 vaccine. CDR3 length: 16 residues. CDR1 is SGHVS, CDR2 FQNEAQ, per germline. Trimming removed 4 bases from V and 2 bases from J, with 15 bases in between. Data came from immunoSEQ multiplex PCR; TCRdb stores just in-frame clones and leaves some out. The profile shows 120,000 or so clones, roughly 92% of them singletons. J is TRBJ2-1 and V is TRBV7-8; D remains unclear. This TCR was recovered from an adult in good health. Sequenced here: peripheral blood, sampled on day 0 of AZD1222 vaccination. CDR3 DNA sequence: TGTGCCAGCAGCTCTCCCGAACTACCGACCTACAATGAGCAGTTCTTC. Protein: CASSSPELPTYNEQFF.